These 24 T cell receptor beta chains came from one sample sequenced in a study of CD4 T cells in relation to SARS-CoV-2 and coronaviruses. For these receptors, no antigen is known. Only in-frame clones appear in the TCRdb table, and some are missing; sequencing was by immunoSEQ multiplex PCR. The sample shows some 21,000 clones, just under 75% of them seen only once. CD4+ T cells from unexposed donors were obtained before the COVID-19 pandemic (2011-2018). Isolation of CD4+ T cells took place after around eleven days in culture. The sample taken for sequencing was CD4+ T cells from PBMCs, cultured in vitro. The receptor set was obtained from a human donor in good health.

V and J are TRBV6-5 and TRBJ2-7; D gene unclear. V gave up 6 bases and J gave up 6 bases, with 12 bases separating them. The CDR3 has 12 amino acids. The germline gives CDR1 MNHEY, CDR2 SVGAGI. CDR3 in amino acids: CASSSSPVEQYF. CDR3 DNA: TGTGCCAGCAGCTCGTCGCCAGTCGAGCAGTACTTC.

The gene calls are TRBV9 and TRBJ1-2; a possible D gene is TRBD1 (5 bases). There are 14 residues in the CDR3. CDR1 and CDR2 (germline): SGDLS, YYNGEE. The V end was cut by 3 bases, the J end by 4 bases, with 13 bases between. The CDR3 nucleotides read TGTGCCAGCAGCGCTCCGGGGCAGATCTATGGCTACACCTTC. This translates into CASSAPGQIYGYTF.

The chain uses TRBV19 and TRBJ1-3; D remains unclear. The CDR3 runs to 14 residues. Trimming pared 4 bases from V and 0 bases from J, leaving 7 bases between. CDR1 LNHDA and CDR2 SQIVND come from the germline V gene (reference sequence). In nucleotides, the CDR3 is TGTGCCAGTAGTACACAGAGCTCTGGAAACACCATATATTTT. Its translation is CASSTQSSGNTIYF.

The chain links TRBV6-5 to TRBJ1-2; possibly TRBD1 for D (5 bases). CDR3 length: 14 residues. Germline loops: CDR1 MNHEY, CDR2 SVGAGI. V gave up 7 bases and J gave up 0 bases, with 12 bases separating them. The CDR3 bases are TGTGCCAGCACCCCACAGGTGGCTAACTATGGCTACACCTTC. As protein: CASTPQVANYGYTF.

The genes are TRBV11-2 and TRBJ1-1; maybe TRBD1 (6 bases). There are 16 residues in the CDR3. CDR1 and CDR2 (germline): SGHAT, FQNNGV. Between the trimmed V and J ends, which lost 2 bases and 0 bases, there was a span of 13 bases. CDR3 nucleotides: TGTGCCAGCAGCTTAACGGGGGGGGCTCTGAACACTGAAGCTTTCTTT. Its protein is CASSLTGGALNTEAFF.

The chain recombines TRBV25-1 with TRBJ1-3, with D perhaps TRBD1 (6 bases). The CDR3 totals 13 residues. V shed 8 bases and J shed 2 bases, with 10 bases lying between them. Germline V gene lookup returns CDR1 MGHDK and CDR2 SYGVNS. CDR3 sequence (DNA): TGTGCCAGCCAAGAGGGGGCTGGAAACACCATATATTTT. It codes for CASQEGAGNTIYF.

This clone was observed a few times. The rearrangement links TRBV7-9 to TRBJ2-5; TRBD2 agrees at 14 bases. Looked up from germline, CDR1 is SEHNR and CDR2 is FQNEAQ (reference sequence). The trim removed 5 bases at V and 4 bases at J, leaving 3 bases unmatched. The CDR3 extends over 15 amino acids. This CDR3 reads CASSRLAGGGETQYF. CDR3 bases: TGTGCCAGCAGCCGACTAGCGGGAGGGGGAGAGACCCAGTACTTC.

V usage is TRBV18 and J usage is TRBJ2-3; TRBD2 matches at 9 bases. CDR3 length equals 18 residues. The V and J ends lost 0 bases and 6 bases, in that order; junction bases with no gene match: 13. In germline, CDR1 is KGHSH, CDR2 LQKENI. In DNA form, the CDR3 reads TGTGCCAGCTCACCACCGAAGGGGTTCGCGGGAGGGCCGGATACGCAGTATTTT. Its translation: CASSPPKGFAGGPDTQYF.

The chain carries TRBV19 and TRBJ1-2; no reliable D call. V lost 3 bases to trimming and J lost 3 bases, with 8 bases between them. CDR3 length equals 13 residues. The V gene's germline CDR1 is LNHDA and CDR2 SQIVND (reference sequence). CDR3 DNA sequence: TGTGCCAGTAGTATTCCGGAATACTATGGCTACACCTTC. Its translation: CASSIPEYYGYTF.

CDR3 protein: CSVPMGDRGLGYTF. CDR3 DNA: TGCAGCGTACCCATGGGGGACAGGGGATTGGGCTACACCTTC. The chain combines TRBV29-1 with TRBJ1-2; 10 positions match TRBD1. With 6 bases clipped from V and 8 bases from J, the junction kept 12 bases outside the gene matches. The CDR3 has 14 residues. Germline V gene lookup returns CDR1 SQVTM and CDR2 ANQGSEA.

This chain connects TRBV11-2 to TRBJ2-3; D gene ambiguous. Germline assignment: CDR1 SGHAT and CDR2 FQNNGV. Trimming cost V 1 base and J 10 bases, with 9 bases left between them. CDR3 length: 12 residues. The chain's CDR3 is CASSLVGSAQYF. The DNA of the CDR3 is TGTGCCAGCAGCTTAGTGGGGTCTGCGCAGTATTTT.

The chain joins TRBV5-1 to TRBJ2-5; TRBD2 is a possible D gene (5 bases). This CDR3 spans 15 amino acids. Trimming removed 7 bases from V and 5 bases from J, with 21 bases in between. Germline V gene data show CDR1 as SGHRS and CDR2 as YFSETQ. CDR3 residues: CASLVADPQRETQYF. The DNA for the CDR3 is TGCGCCAGCCTGGTGGCGGATCCGCAGCGGGAGACCCAGTACTTC.

This chain connects TRBV27 to TRBJ1-6; D is unclear. The V and J ends lost 7 bases and 6 bases respectively, with 10 bases between them. The CDR3 sequence is 13 residues long. CDR1 and CDR2 from the germline V gene are MNHEY and SMNVEV (reference sequence). CDR3 bases: TGTGCCAGCACGCTGGGGTTTAATTCACCCCTCCACTTT. Translating gives CASTLGFNSPLHF.

The chain couples TRBV7-2 to TRBJ2-2; perhaps TRBD1 as D (5 bases). Trimming removed 1 base at V and 2 bases at J, with 11 bases between. Germline V CDR1 and CDR2: SGHTA, FQGNSA. This CDR3 spans 16 amino acids. This CDR3 is CASSLGGGGNTGELFF. The CDR3 DNA sequence: TGTGCCAGCAGCTTAGGGGGCGGTGGAAACACCGGGGAGCTGTTTTTT.

The J gene is TRBJ2-7, the V gene TRBV7-2, with a possible D match to TRBD2 (5 bases). From germline, CDR1 is SGHTA and CDR2 FQGNSA. With 3 bases removed from V and 6 bases from J, the gap between germline ends came to 18 bases. CDR3 length equals 15 residues. For the CDR3, the DNA is TGTGCCAGCAGCTTCCCCAACCCCCGCGGAGGCGAGCAGTACTTC. This codes for CASSFPNPRGGEQYF. Based on the CDR3 plus reference TRBV7-2 and TRBJ2-7, the full variable domain is GAGVSQSPSNKVTEKGKDVELRCDPISGHTALYWYRQSLGQGLEFLIYFQGNSAPDKSGLPSDRFSAERTGGSVSTLTIQRTQQEDSAVYLCASSFPNPRGGEQYFGPGTRLTVT.

The chain has TRBV5-1 and TRBJ2-7, with 8 bases lining up with TRBD1. CDR1 and CDR2 (germline): SGHRS, YFSETQ. Trimming took 4 bases from V and 7 from J; bases not matched to a gene: 10. The CDR3 consists of 14 residues. DNA of the CDR3: TGCGCCAGCAGCCCTGGACAGGGTCGAAAAGAGCAGTACTTC. It encodes CASSPGQGRKEQYF.

This sequence joins TRBV12-3 or TRBV12-4 and TRBJ1-5; tentative D call: TRBD1 (5 bases). The CDR3 runs to 13 residues. The germline V and J ends were trimmed by 3 bases and 4 bases, with 7 bases remaining between them. The CDR3 DNA sequence: TGTGCCAGCAGTTTTTCAGGGAATCAGCCCCAGCATTTT. Protein: CASSFSGNQPQHF.

This chain joins TRBV7-2 and TRBJ2-5; D may be TRBD1 (6 bases). V was shortened by 2 bases and J by 3 bases, with 16 bases between the two germline ends. Looked up from germline, CDR1 is SGHTA and CDR2 is FQGNSA. The CDR3 extends over 16 amino acids. CDR3 protein: CASSLKSWGREETQYF. CDR3 bases: TGTGCCAGCAGCTTAAAGTCTTGGGGGCGAGAAGAGACCCAGTACTTC.

This chain connects TRBV19 to TRBJ2-1; 11 positions agree with TRBD2. Germline values: CDR1 LNHDA, CDR2 SQIVND (reference sequence). J lost 4 bases, V lost 6 bases, and 5 bases had no gene match. This CDR3 spans 15 amino acids. The CDR3 loop reads CASRTGTSGYNEQFF. In nucleotides, the CDR3 is TGTGCCAGTAGAACCGGGACTAGCGGTTACAATGAGCAGTTCTTC.

V and J are TRBV27 and TRBJ1-1, with TRBD1 matching 10 bases. The CDR3 is 14 amino acids. J gave up 4 bases and V 6 bases, and 5 bases lay outside the gene matches. Germline-derived CDR1 and CDR2 are MNHEY and SMNVEV (reference sequence). CDR3 sequence (DNA): TGTGCCAGCAGCCCCGGACAGGGGGGCACTGAAGCTTTCTTT. Protein sequence: CASSPGQGGTEAFF.

The CDR3 sequence: CSATFGPEQFF. CDR3 DNA: TGCAGTGCCACATTTGGGCCCGAGCAGTTCTTC. This sequence joins TRBV20-1 and TRBJ2-1, with unresolved D. Per germline, CDR1 DFQATT and CDR2 SNEGSKA (reference sequence). The CDR3 is made up of 11 amino acids. V shed 6 bases and J shed 10 bases, with 13 bases lying between them.

The chain recombines TRBV7-3 with TRBJ2-3; D remains ambiguous. The V gene lost 4 bases and the J gene lost 4 bases, with 12 bases spanning the gap. This CDR3 contains 14 residues. Germline CDR1 reads SGHTA; CDR2 reads FQGTGA. CDR3 coding DNA: TGTGCCAGCAGCTCACTGGGTCCGCCAGATACGCAGTATTTT. This translates into CASSSLGPPDTQYF. The full variable domain, rest sourced from reference TRBV7-3 and TRBJ2-3, is GAGVSQTPSNKVTEKGKYVELRCDPISGHTALYWYRQSLGQGPEFLIYFQGTGAADDSGLPNDRFFAVRPEGSVSTLKIQRTERGDSAVYLCASSSLGPPDTQYFGPGTRLTVL.

The rearrangement joins TRBV3-1 (or the pseudogene TRBV3-2) to TRBJ1-2, with TRBD1 identical over 7 bases. This CDR3 region has 13 residues. Per germline, CDR1 LGHDT and CDR2 YNNKEL (reference sequence). After removal of 5 bases from V and 4 bases from J, the junction contained 4 bases not matched to a gene. CDR3 loop: CASSLQGVYGYTF. The CDR3 bases are TGTGCCAGCAGCTTGCAGGGGGTCTATGGCTACACCTTC.

The rearrangement uses TRBV10-2 and TRBJ1-5; 10 bases line up with TRBD1. The CDR3 contains 14 residues. V dropped 6 bases and J dropped 6; count of bases not matched to a gene: 5. Germline V gives CDR1 WSHSY, CDR2 SAAADI. This chain's CDR3 is CASRRGQGGQPQHF. CDR3 sequence (DNA): TGCGCCAGCAGGCGCGGACAGGGGGGTCAGCCCCAGCATTTT.